These 27 T cell receptor beta chains were all obtained from the same sample, sequenced in a study of graft-versus-host responses after intestinal transplantation. The protocol was immunoSEQ multiplex PCR, while the TCRdb copy is restricted to in-frame clones and leaves out a portion. The sample lists about 99,000 clones, 80% to 95% seen once, with 0.9% to 1.5% in the top ten. These receptors are not linked to any known antigen. The material sequenced was unstimulated CD8+ T cells sorted from spleen or lymph node cells, taken before intestinal transplant. The receptors derive from a human donor who received an intestinal transplant.

This clone was seen a handful of times. The V call is TRBV10-3, the J call TRBJ1-1, with TRBD1 identical over 7 bases. Germline trimming cut 4 bases from V and 3 bases from J; bases unmatched to any gene: 2. This CDR3 contains 13 residues. CDR1 and CDR2 (germline): ENHRY, SYGVKD. In DNA form, the CDR3 reads TGTGCCATCAGTGCTACAGGGGACACTGAAGCTTTCTTT. It translates to CAISATGDTEAFF.

The count of this clone is one. The chain couples TRBV30 to TRBJ1-2, with no clear D. Germline CDR1 and CDR2: GTSNPN and SVGIG (reference sequence). The CDR3 spans 14 residues. V was shortened by 0 bases and J by 6 bases, with 14 bases between the two germline ends. CDR3 in amino acids: CAWSVGEPGDGYTF. CDR3 bases: TGTGCCTGGAGTGTAGGCGAACCCGGCGATGGCTACACCTTC.

The chain employs TRBV30 and TRBJ1-2, with 9 bases aligning to TRBD1. CDR1 is GTSNPN, CDR2 SVGIG, per germline (reference sequence). This CDR3 has 13 amino acids. The J segment lost 1 base and the V segment lost 5 bases, leaving 2 bases of the junction unmatched. CDR3 coding DNA: TGTGCCTGGGGGACAGGGATTAACTATGGCTACACCTTC. It codes for CAWGTGINYGYTF.

The CDR3 coding sequence is TGCAGCGTAACTAGCGGGGGGGCTCCAGATACGCAGTATTTT. It yields the protein CSVTSGGAPDTQYF. The chain employs TRBV29-1 and TRBJ2-3; 13 nucleotides match TRBD2. J was trimmed by 4 bases and V by 6 bases; bases with no gene match: 4. The CDR3 extends over 14 amino acids. From germline, CDR1 is SQVTM and CDR2 ANQGSEA.

This clone was recorded once. Germline is not matched at one junction end, which may reflect a read error. This same CDR3 is encoded by further DNA sequences in the sample. The chain carries TRBV27 and TRBJ1-1, with 9 positions matching TRBD1. CDR3 length: 14 residues. CDR1 is MNHEY and CDR2 is SMNVEV in the germline V gene (reference sequence). The CDR3 reads CASSSDRGYTEAFF. The CDR3 nucleotides read TGTGCCAGTAGTTCGGACAGGGGCTACACTGAAGCTTTCTTT.

This chain uses TRBV11-2 with TRBJ2-1; either TRBD1 or TRBD2 may supply D (5 bases each). The CDR3 loop spans 16 amino acids. The V gene's germline CDR1 is SGHAT and CDR2 FQNNGV. Trimming pared 5 bases from V and 7 bases from J, leaving 21 bases between. This CDR3 reads CASSPIRGVVLNEQFF. The CDR3 bases are TGTGCCAGCAGCCCCATCCGAGGGGTGGTTTTAAATGAGCAGTTCTTC.

This clone was found once. V usage is TRBV7-3 and J usage is TRBJ2-1; TRBD2 agrees at 12 bases. Germline V gene sequence: CDR1 SGHTA, CDR2 FQGTGA. The CDR3 runs to 16 residues. V shed 2 bases, J shed 4 bases, and the junction held 3 bases outside the gene matches. CDR3 sequence (DNA): TGTGCCAGCAGCTTAGGTCTAGCGGGGGGGTACAATGAGCAGTTCTTC. Amino acids: CASSLGLAGGYNEQFF.

The V and J genes are TRBV30 and TRBJ1-5; no definite D call. Trimming left V 0 bases short and J 5 bases short, with 5 bases between. Germline V CDR1 and CDR2: GTSNPN, SVGIG (reference sequence). The CDR3 is made up of 12 amino acids. CDR3 sequence: CAWSVRDQPQHF. For the CDR3, the DNA is TGTGCCTGGAGTGTAAGAGATCAGCCCCAGCATTTT.

The chain uses TRBV2 and TRBJ1-4; D not certain. The germline gives CDR1 SNHLY, CDR2 FYNNEI. Trimming removed 8 bases at V and 5 bases at J, with 12 bases between. This CDR3 has 13 amino acids. The DNA of the CDR3 is TGTGCCAGCCTGCGGAGGGAAAATGAAAAACTGTTTTTT. Protein product: CASLRRENEKLFF.

This chain joins TRBV19 and TRBJ1-1; D possibly corresponds to TRBD1 (5 bases). The CDR3 runs 15 residues. Trimming removed 1 base at V and 3 bases at J, with 12 bases between. Germline-derived CDR1 and CDR2 are LNHDA and SQIVND (reference sequence). The CDR3 reads CASSIATQVYTEAFF. The DNA for the CDR3 is TGTGCCAGTAGTATAGCAACACAGGTTTACACTGAAGCTTTCTTT.

This chain links TRBV4-1 with TRBJ1-1; D call uncertain. V shed 1 base and J shed 1 base, with 7 bases lying between them. CDR1 and CDR2 (germline): MGHRA, YSYEKL. This CDR3 has 14 residues. As DNA, the CDR3 is TGCGCCAGCAGCCAAGTTCCCGGGAACACTGAAGCTTTCTTT. Protein sequence: CASSQVPGNTEAFF.

V is TRBV30 and J is TRBJ1-1; D not certain. The CDR3 consists of 14 residues. Germline V gene data show CDR1 as GTSNPN and CDR2 as SVGIG (reference sequence). V was shortened by 0 bases and J by 0 bases, with 8 bases between the two germline ends. CDR3 sequence reads: CAWSVGLLNTEAFF. The CDR3 DNA reads as TGTGCCTGGAGTGTAGGGCTATTGAACACTGAAGCTTTCTTT.

This chain links TRBV9 with TRBJ2-5; 8 bases are a match to TRBD2. V dropped 2 bases and J dropped 4; count of bases not matched to a gene: 19. Germline V gives CDR1 SGDLS, CDR2 YYNGEE. There are 19 residues in the CDR3. CDR3 in DNA: TGTGCCAGCAGCGTTGGTCAAGCGGGGGTACCCATAGCGACAGAGACCCAGTACTTC. Its translation: CASSVGQAGVPIATETQYF.

The gene calls are TRBV18 and TRBJ1-2, with 8 bases matching TRBD1. CDR3 length: 10 residues. V trimming: 8 bases; J trimming: 13 bases; junction bases outside the gene matches: 6. From germline, CDR1 is KGHSH and CDR2 LQKENI. The CDR3 DNA reads TGTGCCAGCCAAGGACAGGGCAGCACCTTC. Its translation is CASQGQGSTF.

The chain uses TRBV5-1 and TRBJ1-1; the D is unclear. The germline V gene encodes CDR1 SGHRS and CDR2 YFSETQ. V was clipped by 3 bases and J by 0 bases, with 6 bases between them. This CDR3 spans 13 amino acids. Here the CDR3 reads CASSSQLNTEAFF. The CDR3 DNA reads TGCGCCAGCAGCTCCCAGCTGAACACTGAAGCTTTCTTT.

The chain has TRBV11-2 and TRBJ2-7; a weak D match, TRBD2 (7 bases). The CDR3 has 15 residues. Looked up from germline, CDR1 is SGHAT and CDR2 is FQNNGV. V was pared by 1 base and J by 4 bases, with 14 bases between. This chain's CDR3 is CASSLGSRGAYEQYF. The CDR3 coding sequence is TGTGCCAGCAGCTTAGGCTCCCGGGGGGCTTACGAGCAGTACTTC.

This clone occurred a few times. This chain uses TRBV7-9 with TRBJ1-2; 8 bases map to TRBD1. The CDR3 totals 14 residues. Germline CDR1 SEHNR, CDR2 FQNEAQ (reference sequence). V lost 5 bases and J lost 3; bases outside the gene matches: 5. The CDR3 loop reads CASSQNRGYYGYTF. CDR3 coding DNA: TGTGCCAGCAGCCAAAACAGGGGGTACTATGGCTACACCTTC.

This chain connects TRBV4-1 to TRBJ1-1; D is possibly TRBD1 (5 bases). Germline lookup yields CDR1 MGHRA and CDR2 YSYEKL. The CDR3 has 14 amino acids. V lost 4 bases and J lost 4, with 13 bases in between. The CDR3: CASSPGRQFTEAFF. The CDR3 DNA is TGCGCCAGCAGCCCGGGACGGCAGTTCACTGAAGCTTTCTTT.

This chain uses TRBV12-5 with TRBJ2-7; D remains ambiguous. V was shortened by 1 base and J by 5 bases, with 18 bases between the two germline ends. The CDR3 covers 16 residues. Germline CDR1 and CDR2: LGHNT and FRNRAP. The CDR3 loop is CASGLANIDTVNEQYF. For the CDR3, the DNA is TGTGCTAGTGGTTTGGCCAATATAGACACCGTTAACGAGCAGTACTTC.

V gene TRBV7-3 combines with J gene TRBJ2-7; unclear D gene. CDR3 size: 13 residues. V lost 3 bases and J lost 7, with 13 bases in between. Germline V gene lookup returns CDR1 SGHTA and CDR2 FQGTGA. Here the CDR3 DNA reads TGTGCCAGCAGCTTGCGCGGCCGATCGGAGCAGTACTTC. It yields the protein CASSLRGRSEQYF.

The chain combines TRBV27 with TRBJ2-1; D is uncertain. Germline CDR1 MNHEY, CDR2 SMNVEV (reference sequence). The length of the CDR3 is 15 residues. Trimming removed 5 bases at V and 0 bases at J, with 11 bases between. CDR3 nucleotide sequence: TGTGCCAGCAGTACCTCGCCCGCCTCCTACAATGAGCAGTTCTTC. This gives the protein CASSTSPASYNEQFF.

Turning to this clone: This specimen includes other DNA sequences encoding the same CDR3. J is TRBJ1-1 and V is TRBV27; TRBD1 is a possible D gene (6 bases). Looked up from germline, CDR1 is MNHEY and CDR2 is SMNVEV (reference sequence). The CDR3 spans 14 residues. The V gene lost 8 bases and the J gene lost 4 bases, with 17 bases spanning the gap. Here the CDR3 reads CASGTGFFITEAFF. The CDR3 DNA follows: TGTGCCAGCGGCACAGGGTTCTTCATCACTGAAGCTTTCTTT.

The genes are TRBV6-5 and TRBJ2-1; D is unclear. V lost 0 bases to trimming and J lost 3 bases, with 12 bases between them. The CDR3 loop spans 16 amino acids. Germline V gene data show CDR1 as MNHEY and CDR2 as SVGAGI. CDR3 residues: CASSYSVGRIYNEQFF. Written as DNA, the CDR3 is TGTGCCAGCAGTTACTCGGTGGGCCGGATCTACAATGAGCAGTTCTTC.

This clone was observed a handful of times. The chain uses TRBV4-1 and TRBJ1-2; TRBD1 matches 9 bases. Germline CDR1 reads MGHRA; CDR2 reads YSYEKL. The V and J ends lost 1 base and 8 bases, in that order; junction bases with no gene match: 14. The CDR3 has 17 amino acids. CDR3 in amino acids: CASSQGLFGTGTRGYTF. The CDR3 DNA is TGCGCCAGCAGCCAAGGGCTCTTTGGGACAGGGACCAGAGGCTACACCTTC.

The V gene is TRBV10-1, the J gene TRBJ2-1, with D hard to call. V lost 4 bases, J lost 2 bases, and 6 bases lay in between. The CDR3 consists of 13 residues. Germline V CDR1 and CDR2: WNHNN, SYGVQD (reference sequence). The CDR3 sequence is CASSAGPYNEQFF. The CDR3 DNA reads TGCGCCAGCAGTGCCGGTCCCTACAATGAGCAGTTCTTC.

V gene TRBV7-6 combines with J gene TRBJ2-1; D is perhaps TRBD2 (7 bases). CDR3 length: 18 amino acids. Trimming left V 2 bases short and J 0 bases short, with 17 bases between. Germline assignment: CDR1 SGHVS and CDR2 FNYEAQ. The CDR3 DNA reads TGTGCCAGCAGCTTACTGGTCGGGGGCGGGGGCTCCTACAATGAGCAGTTCTTC. It specifies CASSLLVGGGGSYNEQFF.

The chain joins TRBV5-8 to TRBJ1-1; D perhaps matches TRBD1 (5 bases). The length of the CDR3 is 14 residues. V lost 0 bases and J lost 6, with 12 bases in between. Germline V gene data show CDR1 as SGHTS and CDR2 as YDEGEE. CDR3: CASSLGQSIPEAFF. The DNA of the CDR3 is TGTGCCAGCAGCTTGGGACAGTCGATCCCTGAAGCTTTCTTT.